This TCR beta chain appears in the sequencing data of a study of control samples from healthy donors and cancer patients. Profiling relied on immunoSEQ multiplex PCR, and the TCRdb table lists in-frame clones only, not all of them. The data contain about 76,000 clones, around 90% of them singletons. This receptor was obtained from a woman aged 50 to 60 with colorectal cancer. Material: PBMCs.

DNA of the CDR3: TGCGCCAGCAGGTTGGGGGGCGGTACTGAAGCTTTCTTT. Its protein is CASRLGGGTEAFF. The V gene is TRBV10-2, the J gene TRBJ1-1; the D gene is possibly TRBD1 (6 bases). V was clipped by 6 bases and J by 5 bases, with 13 bases between them. CDR1 and CDR2 (germline): WSHSY, SAAADI. The CDR3 has 13 amino acids.